The TCR beta chain described here comes from a study of response to subunit inactivated influenza vaccine. Overall study findings and caveats: It was suggested by the authors that few new T cells are recruited by each seasonal influenza vaccination.

Comment on this clonotype: Its matching antigen is unknown.

TCRdb passed the RT-PCR reads through MiXCR, listing each CDR3 protein once. The table shows about 700,000 distinct CDR3 sequences, with more than 11% occurring only once. This TCR was recovered from a man aged 45-65 years who received an inactivated influenza vaccine. The input for sequencing was PBMCs from blood, taken around 15 days before vaccination.

CDR3 DNA sequence: TGTGCCAGCAGTTTTTTGGACAGGGCCTCCTACGAGCAGTACTTC. It yields the protein CASSFLDRASYEQYF. This chain connects TRBV28 to TRBJ2-7; 8 positions agree with TRBD1. CDR3 length: 15 amino acids. Germline CDR1 reads MDHEN; CDR2 reads SYDVKM. V lost 3 bases to trimming and J lost 0 bases; unmatched junction nucleotides: 4.